These 15 T cell receptor beta chains share one sample of origin, sequenced in a study of CD8 T cells in ankylosing spondylitis. Findings and limits, study-wide: It appeared that ankylosing spondylitis blood was characterized by a TCR beta motif of about eight highly homologous variants.

Their cognate antigens are unknown. One entry per CDR3 protein, called by TCRdb with MiXCR from the 5' RACE reads. Found here are around 890,000 distinct CDR3 sequences, 10% to 15% of them singletons; the top ten hold 0.51%. Sample: blood, either unsorted or a sorted T cell fraction (not recorded which). The receptors originated from a male donor with ankylosing spondylitis.

The chain joins TRBV5-1 to TRBJ1-2; D might be TRBD1 (6 bases). V lost 2 bases, J lost 3 bases, and 11 bases lay in between. CDR3 length: 14 amino acids. Germline assignment: CDR1 SGHRS and CDR2 YFSETQ. CDR3 loop: CASSFPGQHYGYTF. CDR3 nucleotides: TGCGCCAGCAGCTTCCCCGGACAGCACTATGGCTACACCTTC.

There are many counts of this clonotype. This chain joins TRBV29-1 and TRBJ2-7; 8 nucleotides align to TRBD1. Trimming took 6 bases from V and 4 from J; bases not matched to a gene: 11. Germline CDR1 is SQVTM and CDR2 is ANQGSEA. This CDR3 is built from 14 residues. CDR3 DNA: TGCAGCGTCGGCCCCAGGACAGGGAGGTACGAGCAGTACTTC. Protein product: CSVGPRTGRYEQYF.

The chain couples TRBV12-3 or TRBV12-4 to TRBJ1-2; unclear D gene. The CDR3 totals 13 residues. Trimming shortened V by 5 bases and J by 4 bases, and 11 bases separated the two germline ends. The CDR3 spells CASSPPEAYGYTF. The CDR3 bases are TGTGCCAGCAGTCCCCCGGAGGCCTATGGCTACACCTTC.

This rearrangement joins TRBV4-2 to TRBJ2-7; a possible D gene is TRBD2 (5 bases). The germline V gene encodes CDR1 LGHNA and CDR2 YNFKEQ. V was cut by 4 bases and J by 9 bases, with 19 bases left in between. This CDR3 has 14 residues. The CDR3 nucleotides are TGTGCCAGCAGCCCAGTGAGAGTGAGGGCGGGGCAGTACTTC. Its translation is CASSPVRVRAGQYF.

This clonotype was detected ten times or more. This chain joins TRBV6-5 and TRBJ1-2; D is unresolved. Deletions cut 2 bases from V and 3 bases from J, with 7 bases between. The germline CDR1 and CDR2 sequences are MNHEY and SVGAGI. The CDR3 is made up of 13 amino acids. CDR3 sequence reads: CASSYGRDYGYTF. Here the CDR3 DNA reads TGTGCCAGCAGTTACGGCCGGGACTATGGCTACACCTTC.

This rearrangement joins TRBV28 to TRBJ1-4; 9 bases are shared with TRBD1. The CDR3 loop spans 15 amino acids. V was clipped by 4 bases and J by 7 bases; unmatched bases: 7. Germline CDR1 MDHEN, CDR2 SYDVKM. The CDR3 here is CASSSPGQGREKLFF. The CDR3 DNA is TGTGCCAGCAGTTCCCCGGGACAGGGACGTGAAAAACTGTTTTTT.

Only a few counts were recorded for this clonotype. CDR3 nucleotide sequence: TGTGCCTGGAGTGTTCGGGGCAATGAGCAGTTCTTC. This translates into CAWSVRGNEQFF. V gene TRBV30 combines with J gene TRBJ2-1, with D perhaps matching TRBD2 (5 bases). The CDR3 is 12 amino acids. The ends were cut back, 0 bases at V and 6 bases at J, with 6 bases in the middle. CDR1 is GTSNPN, CDR2 SVGIG, per germline (reference sequence).

Ten or more counts support this clonotype. The chain combines TRBV6-1 with TRBJ2-2; a weak D match, TRBD2 (5 bases). The CDR3 extends over 14 amino acids. From germline, CDR1 is MNHNS and CDR2 SASEGT. Trimming left V 7 bases short and J 1 base short, with 10 bases between. The CDR3, as DNA: TGTGCCAGCATGCTAGCCCTGAACACCGGGGAGCTGTTTTTT. Its translation: CASMLALNTGELFF.

This clonotype was seen ten or more times. The rearrangement joins TRBV29-1 to TRBJ2-3; TRBD2 agrees at 7 bases. In germline, CDR1 is SQVTM, CDR2 ANQGSEA. The CDR3 contains 15 residues. With V trimmed by 4 bases and J by 2 bases, 9 bases remained unmatched. The CDR3 DNA reads as TGCAGCGTTGTCAGTTCTAGCGGATTCACAGATACGCAGTATTTT. Amino acids: CSVVSSSGFTDTQYF.

This chain connects TRBV7-2 to TRBJ2-3; a possible D gene is TRBD1 (6 bases). Germline V gene sequence: CDR1 SGHTA, CDR2 FQGNSA. This CDR3 contains 15 residues. Deletions cut 4 bases from V and 2 bases from J, with 13 bases between. The CDR3 sequence: CASSSRGGTTDTQYF. The CDR3 coding sequence is TGTGCCAGCAGCTCCAGGGGTGGGACCACAGATACGCAGTATTTT. Together with reference TRBV7-2 and TRBJ2-3, the CDR3 gives the full variable domain: GAGVSQSPSNKVTEKGKDVELRCDPISGHTALYWYRQSLGQGLEFLIYFQGNSAPDKSGLPSDRFSAERTGGSVSTLTIQRTQQEDSAVYLCASSSRGGTTDTQYFGPGTRLTVL.

There are a few counts of this clonotype. This chain connects TRBV29-1 to TRBJ1-1; weak D call: TRBD1 (6 bases). The V end lost 6 bases, the J end lost 8 bases, and 13 bases lay between the germline ends. The CDR3 runs 11 residues. Germline CDR1 is SQVTM and CDR2 is ANQGSEA. CDR3 DNA sequence: TGCAGCGTCCAACCGACAGGCGAAGCTTTCTTT. It specifies CSVQPTGEAFF.

There are a few counts of this clonotype. The rearrangement joins TRBV4-1 to TRBJ2-3; 10 bases agree with TRBD2. The CDR3 spans 16 residues. V shed 4 bases and J 2 bases; nucleotides not matched to a gene: 6. Per germline, CDR1 MGHRA and CDR2 YSYEKL. The CDR3 reads CASSLSLAGVTDTQYF. In DNA form, the CDR3 reads TGCGCCAGCAGCCTAAGCCTAGCGGGAGTCACAGATACGCAGTATTTT.

Ten or more counts support this clonotype. The genes are TRBV6-5 and TRBJ1-3, with D hard to call. V lost 2 bases, J lost 1 base, and 12 bases lay in between. Germline CDR1 is MNHEY and CDR2 is SVGAGI. The CDR3 has 16 amino acids. The CDR3 protein is CASSYVPPRSGNTIYF. The CDR3 region has the DNA TGTGCCAGCAGTTACGTACCTCCTAGGTCTGGAAACACCATATATTTT.

The V and J genes are TRBV10-2 and TRBJ2-5; D possibly corresponds to TRBD2 (5 bases). The CDR3 consists of 14 residues. Trimming took 3 bases from V and 9 from J, leaving 17 bases between them. CDR1 and CDR2 from the germline V gene are WSHSY and SAAADI. CDR3 loop: CASSDGEGPWAQYF. The CDR3 nucleotides read TGCGCCAGCAGTGATGGAGAGGGCCCGTGGGCCCAGTACTTC.

This clonotype was recorded at least ten times. The rearrangement joins TRBV10-3 to TRBJ1-3, with 7 positions matching TRBD1. This CDR3 spans 14 amino acids. The trim removed 3 bases at V and 6 bases at J, leaving 5 bases unmatched. In germline, CDR1 is ENHRY, CDR2 SYGVKD. CDR3 in amino acids: CAISEQGRENTIYF. The DNA for the CDR3 is TGTGCCATCAGTGAACAGGGGAGGGAAAACACCATATATTTT.